This section outlines one TCR beta chain sequence together with its context. As yet, its antigen is unknown. One end of the junction varies from germline; a read error may be responsible. The source of the sample is a study of cytomegalovirus exposure and HLA in healthy donors. The CDR3 is made up of 15 amino acids. Germline assignment: CDR1 MNHNS and CDR2 SASEGT. 13 Jbeta primers and 60 Vbeta primers were used for the PCR. Only in-frame clones appear in the TCRdb table, and some are missing; sequencing was by immunoSEQ multiplex PCR. Of about 150,000 clones in the sample, 60% to 80% were seen once. The study's findings and limits: Roughly uniform depth of sequencing across donors was assumed in presence/absence analyses. Per published accounts, TCR beta sequences correctly predicted the HLA-A and HLA-B alleles of most subjects.

The clonotype originates from a man between 18 and 35 years old in good health and CMV-seropositive. Sequencing was carried out using PBMCs. The chain combines TRBV6-1 with TRBJ1-4; D gene ambiguous. This chain's CDR3 is CPSSVEVRVALKLFF. In DNA, the CDR3 is TGTCCCAGCAGTGTTGAAGTCCGCGTTGCCCTAAAACTGTTTTTT.